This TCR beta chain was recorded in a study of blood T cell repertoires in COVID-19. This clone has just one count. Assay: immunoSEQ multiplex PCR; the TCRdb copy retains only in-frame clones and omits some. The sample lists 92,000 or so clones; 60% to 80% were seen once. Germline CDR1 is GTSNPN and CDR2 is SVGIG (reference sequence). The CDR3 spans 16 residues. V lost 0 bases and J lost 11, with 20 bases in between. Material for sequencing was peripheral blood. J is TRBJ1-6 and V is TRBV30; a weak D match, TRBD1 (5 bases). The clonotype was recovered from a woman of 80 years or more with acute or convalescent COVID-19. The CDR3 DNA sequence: TGTGCCTGGAGTGTACCCCAAACAGGCCCTCAGGCACCCCTCCACTTT. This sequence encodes CAWSVPQTGPQAPLHF.